The T cell receptor beta chain under discussion was sequenced for a study of sequential checkpoint blockade in melanoma. Study information: After both sequences, patients received maintenance nivolumab. 85 to 95 pretreatment tumor DNA samples were TCRβ immunosequenced. Roughly 20 patients had matched tumor biopsies before treatment and at week 13 after nivolumab or ipilimumab alone.

V gave up 4 bases and J gave up 4 bases; unmatched junction bases: 8. The CDR3 contains 15 residues. CDR1 SGHRS and CDR2 YFSETQ come from the germline V gene. The count of this clone is one. Its target is unknown. The treatment here: randomized to nivolumab then ipilimumab (arm A) or the reverse (arm B). TCRdb's copy holds only in-frame clones and misses some; the assay was immunoSEQ multiplex PCR. Here the sample spans fewer than 6,500 clones, approximately 24% being singletons. General observations from the study: Rising tumor T-cell fraction and clonality meant about 30 times likelier benefit.

The chain employs TRBV5-1 and TRBJ1-2, with 9 bases aligning to TRBD1. The clonotype comes from a human donor with melanoma. Sample: tumor tissue (inferred from file names), taken from a patient given nivolumab and ipilimumab in sequence. The CDR3 nucleotides are TGCGCCAGCAGCCCCAGGACAGGGGAGGGCTATGGCTACACCTTC. This translates into CASSPRTGEGYGYTF.